The 30 T cell receptor beta chains given below trace back to one sample, sequenced in a study of T cells in Graves' hyperthyroidism and ophthalmopathy (dated by TCRdb to about 2019). The method behind the library was multiplex PCR. The sequencer was an Illumina HiSeq 2000. TCR beta CDR3 regions were amplified from RNA transcripts. A first-round RT-PCR of the TCR CDR3 used the HTBI primer set with the Qiagen OneStep RT-PCR kit. The public reads were run again by TCRdb, first through fastp at Q25 and then through MiXCR, and only productive beta chains were kept. Every distinct CDR3 protein forms one entry, paired with its most common genes and DNA. Here the sample has 250,000 to 400,000 distinct CDR3 sequences; roughly an eighth occur a single time. The leading ten clones occupy approximately 35% of the sample. The specimen was blood. The receptors stem from a woman between 40 and 50 years old with Graves' ophthalmopathy.

The chain uses TRBV10-3 and TRBJ2-5; no definite D call. CDR1 and CDR2 from the germline V gene are ENHRY and SYGVKD. V lost 7 bases and J lost 1, with 10 bases in between. This CDR3 spans 13 amino acids. This chain's CDR3 is CAINAGSQETQYF. The CDR3 DNA follows: TGTGCCATCAACGCAGGATCCCAAGAGACCCAGTACTTC.

In this sample, this clonotype turned up a few times. The V and J genes are TRBV19 and TRBJ1-6; no firm D call. The CDR3 spans 17 residues. V was shortened by 5 bases and J by 1 base, with 15 bases between the two germline ends. Germline loops: CDR1 LNHDA, CDR2 SQIVND (reference sequence). This chain's CDR3 is CASSGGPARSYNSPLHF. The DNA of the CDR3 is TGTGCCAGTAGTGGAGGGCCAGCAAGATCCTATAATTCACCCCTCCACTTT.

In this sample, this clonotype turned up many times. This chain connects TRBV20-1 to TRBJ2-3; the match to TRBD2 covers 14 bases. The V gene's germline CDR1 is DFQATT and CDR2 SNEGSKA (reference sequence). The CDR3 spans 18 residues. The CDR3: CSADGGLAGGRGTDTQYF. The CDR3 DNA follows: TGCAGCGCTGATGGCGGACTAGCGGGAGGACGGGGCACAGATACGCAGTATTTT.

Concerning this clonotype: It may be a read error: a sequence one base away is much more abundant. The chain employs TRBV7-2 and TRBJ1-2; D ambiguous. The CDR3 loop spans 13 amino acids. CDR1 and CDR2 (germline): SGHTA, FQGNSA. The CDR3 protein is CVSSIRTGYGYTF. The CDR3 DNA reads as TGTGTCAGCAGCATAAGGACGGGGTATGGCTACACCTTC.

On this clonotype itself: A read error may account for a junction end that differs from germline. V and J are TRBV9 and TRBJ2-2, with 10 bases aligning to TRBD2. The CDR3 extends over 17 amino acids. Germline V lookup: CDR1 SGDLS, CDR2 YYNGEE. The CDR3 region has the DNA TGTGCCAGCAGCGAGGACCCGGGACTAGCGAGGTTCGGGGAGCTGGTTTTT. As protein: CASSEDPGLARFGELVF.

This sequence joins TRBV19 and TRBJ1-1; possible D gene TRBD1, 6 bases. V was shortened by 6 bases and J by 1 base, with 18 bases between the two germline ends. The germline CDR1 and CDR2 sequences are LNHDA and SQIVND (reference sequence). The CDR3 totals 16 residues. Here the CDR3 DNA reads TGTGCCAGTAGCTCCCTACGGGACAACGCGAACACTGAAGCTTTCTTT. Its protein is CASSSLRDNANTEAFF. Full variable domain (missing parts from reference TRBV19 and TRBJ1-1): DGGITQSPKYLFRKEGQNVTLSCEQNLNHDAMYWYRQDPGQGLRLIYYSQIVNDFQKGDIAEGYSVSREKKESFPLTVTSAQKNPTAFYLCASSSLRDNANTEAFFGQGTRLTVV.

This clonotype was seen repeatedly, ten times or more. This sequence joins TRBV7-9 and TRBJ1-1; D may be TRBD1 (6 bases). V lost 4 bases to trimming and J lost 6 bases, with 12 bases between them. This CDR3 spans 13 amino acids. The germline gives CDR1 SEHNR, CDR2 FQNEAQ (reference sequence). This CDR3 reads CASSSTGPAEAFF. CDR3 DNA sequence: TGTGCCAGCAGCTCAACAGGGCCCGCTGAAGCTTTCTTT.

This clonotype was seen ten or more times. The rearrangement links TRBV27 to TRBJ2-7; TRBD2 might be the D (5 bases). This CDR3 region has 15 residues. Per the germline V gene, CDR1 is MNHEY and CDR2 is SMNVEV (reference sequence). The V end was cut by 4 bases, the J end by 3 bases, with 16 bases between. CDR3 amino acids: CASSYRNLGGYEQYF. The CDR3 DNA sequence: TGTGCCAGCAGTTACCGGAACTTAGGAGGCTACGAGCAGTACTTC.

This clonotype was recorded many times. The chain links TRBV7-2 to TRBJ1-2, with D possibly matching TRBD1 (5 bases). CDR3 size: 15 residues. Deletions cut 5 bases from V and 4 bases from J, with 17 bases between. Germline CDR1 SGHTA, CDR2 FQGNSA. The CDR3 reads CASSLRGGGGYGYTF. The CDR3 bases are TGTGCCAGCAGCCTTCGGGGTGGGGGAGGCTATGGCTACACCTTC.

This clonotype was detected many times. V usage is TRBV6-1 and J usage is TRBJ2-7, with 7 bases identical to TRBD1. Unmatched junction bases numbered 12, after V lost 1 base and J lost 6 bases. The CDR3 is 16 amino acids. CDR1 is MNHNS and CDR2 is SASEGT in the germline V gene. The CDR3 region is CASSEDLWPGGGEQYF. CDR3 nucleotides: TGTGCCAGCAGTGAAGACTTGTGGCCAGGGGGTGGCGAGCAGTACTTC.

This clonotype was counted only a few times. The genes are TRBV5-1 and TRBJ2-7, with D unclear. Germline-derived CDR1 and CDR2 are SGHRS and YFSETQ. The CDR3 totals 14 residues. V was pared by 0 bases and J by 6 bases, with 13 bases between. In DNA, the CDR3 is TGCGCCAGCAGCTTGGTAGGCACGGGTGGCGAGCAGTACTTC. Its protein product is CASSLVGTGGEQYF.

This clonotype was recorded at least ten times. The genes are TRBV2 and TRBJ1-5; 7 bases are a match to TRBD1. This CDR3 region has 14 residues. V dropped 5 bases and J dropped 4; count of bases not matched to a gene: 5. The germline V gene encodes CDR1 SNHLY and CDR2 FYNNEI. The CDR3 reads CASSQRQGNQPQHF. As DNA, the CDR3 is TGTGCCAGCAGTCAGCGACAGGGTAATCAGCCCCAGCATTTT.

This clonotype occurred a few times. This sequence joins TRBV20-1 and TRBJ2-1; no clear D gene. V gave up 5 bases and J gave up 0 bases, with 14 bases separating them. Germline V gene data show CDR1 as DFQATT and CDR2 as SNEGSKA (reference sequence). CDR3 size: 15 residues. As DNA, the CDR3 is TGCAGTGCTCCCTCGGCGGCGAGCTCCTACAATGAGCAGTTCTTC. Amino acid sequence: CSAPSAASSYNEQFF.

The chain combines TRBV10-3 with TRBJ2-1; D uncertain. The CDR3 length is 12 residues. V was clipped by 7 bases and J by 7 bases, with 11 bases between them. Germline V CDR1 and CDR2: ENHRY, SYGVKD. The DNA of the CDR3 is TGTGCCATCACCGAGCTAGGAAATGAGCAGTTCTTC. Amino acid sequence: CAITELGNEQFF.

This clonotype has more than one count but fewer than ten. Being one base from a much bigger clone, this may be a read error. The V call is TRBV24-1, the J call TRBJ2-3; D not certain. The CDR3 contains 13 residues. CDR1 is KGHDR and CDR2 is SFDVKD in the germline V gene. The CDR3 DNA reads as TGTGCCACCGGTGATTCTGTAAAAGATACGCAGTATTTT. This gives the protein CATGDSVKDTQYF.

The chain combines TRBV29-1 with TRBJ2-3; tentative D call: TRBD2 (6 bases). Germline lookup yields CDR1 SQVTM and CDR2 ANQGSEA. This CDR3 is 16 amino acids long. The V gene lost 0 bases and the J gene lost 0 bases, with 13 bases spanning the gap. CDR3 in amino acids: CSVEDEEGGSTDTQYF. The CDR3 nucleotides are TGCAGCGTTGAAGATGAAGAAGGAGGGAGCACAGATACGCAGTATTTT.

For the CDR3, the DNA is TGTGCCAGCAGCCCCGCAGAGGGACAGGACACTGAAGCTTTCTTT. Translation gives CASSPAEGQDTEAFF. The V call is TRBV4-2, the J call TRBJ1-1; 8 bases align to TRBD1. Germline V lookup: CDR1 LGHNA, CDR2 YNFKEQ. The CDR3 loop spans 15 amino acids. The J segment lost 3 bases and the V segment lost 4 bases, leaving 7 bases of the junction unmatched.

This clonotype came up many times. This chain connects TRBV3-1 to TRBJ1-1; no clear D gene. Germline assignment: CDR1 LGHDT and CDR2 YNNKEL (reference sequence). V dropped 6 bases and J dropped 0 bases, with 11 bases sitting between them. The CDR3 has 14 amino acids. CDR3: CASSMAGMNTEAFF. DNA for the CDR3: TGTGCCAGCAGTATGGCCGGAATGAACACTGAAGCTTTCTTT.

In this sample, this clonotype turned up many times. V is TRBV12-3 or TRBV12-4 and J is TRBJ2-1; D unclear. Trimming pared 6 bases from V and 7 bases from J, leaving 10 bases between. The CDR3 consists of 12 residues. The CDR3 region has the DNA TGTGCCAGCAGCTACGGACCTAATGAGCAGTTCTTC. It specifies CASSYGPNEQFF.

This clonotype was detected only a few times. The genes are TRBV9 and TRBJ2-1, with 13 bases fitting TRBD2. J lost 4 bases, V lost 7 bases, and 5 bases had no gene match. The CDR3 runs 15 residues. Germline V gene lookup returns CDR1 SGDLS and CDR2 YYNGEE. The CDR3 DNA is TGTGCCAGCTCCACTAGCGGGGGGGGGTACAATGAGCAGTTCTTC. Encoded protein: CASSTSGGGYNEQFF.

This clonotype has a count of ten or more. J is TRBJ2-5 and V is TRBV20-1; possible D gene TRBD1, 6 bases. The CDR3 consists of 16 residues. V was clipped by 0 bases and J by 2 bases, with 16 bases between them. The germline CDR1 and CDR2 sequences are DFQATT and SNEGSKA (reference sequence). This chain's CDR3 is CSARDWVGHSQETQYF. CDR3 sequence (DNA): TGCAGTGCTAGAGATTGGGTGGGACACTCACAAGAGACCCAGTACTTC.

This clonotype has a count of ten or more. This sequence joins TRBV7-8 and TRBJ1-1, with D uncertain. The CDR3 runs to 13 residues. Germline-derived CDR1 and CDR2 are SGHVS and FQNEAQ. Trimming left V 7 bases short and J 1 base short, with 10 bases between. The CDR3 region is CASTIGENTEAFF. The DNA for the CDR3 is TGTGCCAGCACGATCGGGGAGAACACTGAAGCTTTCTTT.

This clonotype was counted ten times or more. The chain links TRBV3-1 to TRBJ1-1, with D perhaps matching TRBD1 (5 bases). Germline CDR1 and CDR2: LGHDT and YNNKEL (reference sequence). The CDR3 has 16 residues. The germline V and J ends were trimmed by 4 bases and 4 bases, with 19 bases remaining between them. The CDR3: CASSPGLGGRGTEAFF. CDR3 nucleotides: TGTGCCAGCAGCCCAGGACTCGGGGGACGGGGCACTGAAGCTTTCTTT.

For this clonotype: A read error may be the cause here, since a much bigger clone is one base away. This chain uses TRBV20-1 with TRBJ2-7, with D unresolved. TRBJ2-1 matches the DNA end more closely, so the J call is doubtful. Germline lookup yields CDR1 DFQATT and CDR2 SNEGSKA (reference sequence). CDR3 size: 12 residues. CDR3 amino acids: CSATGREYEQFF. The CDR3 nucleotides read TGCAGTGCGACCGGCCGAGAATACGAGCAGTTCTTC.

This clonotype was observed many times. V is TRBV5-1 and J is TRBJ1-1; no definite D call. Germline V gene data show CDR1 as SGHRS and CDR2 as YFSETQ. The CDR3 is 15 amino acids. The germline V and J ends were trimmed by 0 bases and 1 base, with 10 bases remaining between them. The CDR3 coding sequence is TGCGCCAGCAGCTTGGTGGTCTCGGGGAACACTGAAGCTTTCTTT. This codes for CASSLVVSGNTEAFF.

This clonotype was detected ten times or more. The chain uses TRBV10-3 and TRBJ2-3; unclear D gene. V lost 8 bases, J lost 0 bases, and 3 bases lay in between. This CDR3 is built from 11 residues. The germline CDR1 and CDR2 sequences are ENHRY and SYGVKD. In nucleotides, the CDR3 is TGTGCCATCGGAAGCACAGATACGCAGTATTTT. Translating it yields CAIGSTDTQYF.

The chain uses TRBV19 and TRBJ1-5, with D hard to call. Per germline, CDR1 LNHDA and CDR2 SQIVND (reference sequence). V lost 5 bases, J lost 7 bases, and 12 bases lay in between. The length of the CDR3 is 13 residues. CDR3 region: CASSPLWEQPQHF. DNA of the CDR3: TGTGCCAGTAGTCCCCTATGGGAACAGCCCCAGCATTTT. The complete variable domain, with remaining parts taken from reference TRBV19 and TRBJ1-5, reads DGGITQSPKYLFRKEGQNVTLSCEQNLNHDAMYWYRQDPGQGLRLIYYSQIVNDFQKGDIAEGYSVSREKKESFPLTVTSAQKNPTAFYLCASSPLWEQPQHFGDGTRLSIL.

As regards this clonotype: A much larger clone sits a single nucleotide away, making a read error possible. CDR3 sequence reads: CASSESFFGVGGTEASF. The DNA of the CDR3 is TGTGCCAGCAGTGAATCTTTTTTTGGGGTGGGGGGGACTGAAGCTTCCTTT. This rearrangement joins TRBV2 to TRBJ1-1; perhaps TRBD1 as D (5 bases). The CDR3 loop spans 17 amino acids. The V gene's germline CDR1 is SNHLY and CDR2 FYNNEI.

This clonotype was detected many times. The rearrangement uses TRBV12-3 or TRBV12-4 and TRBJ2-2; D is ambiguous. This CDR3 spans 13 amino acids. V dropped 5 bases and J dropped 13 bases, with 17 bases sitting between them. The DNA for the CDR3 is TGTGCCAGCAGTCCCGAGATAAACGCTTGGCTGTTTTTT. Protein: CASSPEINAWLFF.

V gene TRBV5-4 combines with J gene TRBJ1-2; D remains unclear. CDR1 SGHNT and CDR2 YYREEE come from the germline V gene (reference sequence). The CDR3 consists of 12 residues. Trimming stripped 2 bases from V and 5 bases from J, with 7 bases between. CDR3 in amino acids: CASSLTEYGYTF. DNA of the CDR3: TGTGCCAGCAGCTTAACAGAGTATGGCTACACCTTC.